The T cell receptor (beta chain) described here comes from a study of cytomegalovirus exposure and HLA in healthy donors. Study overall: About 83 million unique TCRs from HLA-typed donors made up an early data release.

The J segment lost 1 base and the V segment lost 7 bases, leaving 8 bases of the junction unmatched. Germline V CDR1 and CDR2: GTSNPN, SVGIG (reference sequence). This CDR3 comprises 15 residues. The PCR was carried out with 60 Vbeta primers and 13 Jbeta primers. Repertoires were generated with immunoSEQ multiplex PCR, while TCRdb's copy carries only in-frame clones and drops some. Of 99,000 or so clones in the sample, roughly 76% were seen once. This clonotype originated in a man in his thirties or forties in good health and CMV-seropositive. V is TRBV30 and J is TRBJ1-4, with 8 bases identical to TRBD1. The sequenced sample was PBMCs. The CDR3: CAFSGGEETNEKLFF. CDR3 DNA sequence: TGTGCCTTTTCAGGGGGCGAGGAAACTAATGAAAAACTGTTTTTT.